One and the same sample provided the 2 T cell receptor beta chains below, sequenced in a study of blood T cell repertoires in COVID-19. TCRdb's copy holds only in-frame clones and misses some; the assay was immunoSEQ multiplex PCR. The sample lists about 46,000 clones, around 86% seen once, with 3% to 3.5% in the top ten. Sequenced material: PBMCs or T cells enriched from blood (not recorded which). The receptors were sampled from a woman between 50 and 59 years old who had recovered from COVID-19.

The chain has TRBV29-1 and TRBJ2-1; 8 nucleotides align to TRBD2. Germline CDR1 SQVTM, CDR2 ANQGSEA. Trimming took 6 bases from V and 2 from J; bases not matched to a gene: 6. The CDR3 covers 14 residues. The CDR3 here is CSVQRERPYNEQFF. DNA of the CDR3: TGCAGCGTCCAGCGGGAGAGGCCCTACAATGAGCAGTTCTTC.

The chain couples TRBV7-8 to TRBJ2-1; 10 bases fit TRBD2. V lost 4 bases and J lost 8; bases outside the gene matches: 5. From germline, CDR1 is SGHVS and CDR2 FQNEAQ. The CDR3 consists of 14 residues. CDR3 DNA sequence: TGTGCCAGCAGCTCCCTAGCGGGAGCGTATGAGCAGTTCTTC. Residues: CASSSLAGAYEQFF. The whole variable domain, remainder taken from reference TRBV7-8 and TRBJ2-1, is GAGVSQSPRYKVAKRGQDVALRCDPISGHVSLFWYQQALGQGPEFLTYFQNEAQLDKSGLPSDRFFAERPEGSVSTLKIQRTQQEDSAVYLCASSSLAGAYEQFFGPGTRLTVL.